A selection of T cell receptor beta chains follows, all from one sample in a study of regulatory T cells. Sequenced by immunoSEQ multiplex PCR; TCRdb stores in-frame clones only, minus some. The sample consists of 2,000 to 2,500 clones, around 64% of them appearing once. Sequenced sample: CD8+ T cells sorted from blood. The receptors originated from a person under 45 with CD3G deficiency. Both conserved end residues are trimmed from each CDR3.

CDR3aa: ASSLRTGGSYEQY
j_gene: TRBJ2-7
v_gene: TRBV28

CDR3aa: ASSLGEGEQF
j_gene: TRBJ2-1
v_gene: TRBV7-6

CDR3aa: ASSLRRENEQY
j_gene: TRBJ2-7
v_gene: TRBV28

CDR3aa: ASSLRGTGREKLF
j_gene: TRBJ1-4
v_gene: TRBV7-8

CDR3aa: ASSFGGTDTEAF
j_gene: TRBJ1-1
v_gene: TRBV7-9

CDR3aa: ASSSGTATEAF
j_gene: TRBJ1-1
v_gene: TRBV7-9

CDR3aa: ASRGDGQETQY
j_gene: TRBJ2-5
v_gene: TRBV28

CDR3aa: ASSFRDTEAF
j_gene: TRBJ1-1
v_gene: TRBV28

CDR3aa: ASSAKGLHTEAF
j_gene: TRBJ1-1
v_gene: TRBV27

CDR3aa: ASSLSTAREAF
j_gene: TRBJ1-1
v_gene: TRBV11-2

CDR3aa: ASSLDSSYEQY
j_gene: TRBJ2-7
v_gene: TRBV19

CDR3aa: ASSSPGPDNEQF
j_gene: TRBJ2-1
v_gene: TRBV27

CDR3aa: ASSQWTVGGADTQY
j_gene: TRBJ2-3
v_gene: TRBV7-8

CDR3aa: ASSLTGESEQY
j_gene: TRBJ2-7
v_gene: TRBV7-6

CDR3aa: ASSLGGLNSPLH
j_gene: TRBJ1-6
v_gene: TRBV27

CDR3aa: ASSSEVGYEQY
j_gene: TRBJ2-7
v_gene: TRBV28

CDR3aa: ATGYTINPYGYT
j_gene: TRBJ1-2
v_gene: TRBV28

CDR3aa: ASSSFSREQY
j_gene: TRBJ2-7
v_gene: TRBV28

CDR3aa: ASSLGTGGWNTEAF
j_gene: TRBJ1-1
v_gene: TRBV28

CDR3aa: ASSETQGAGETQY
j_gene: TRBJ2-5
v_gene: TRBV7-9

CDR3aa: ASSSGSHEQY
j_gene: TRBJ2-7
v_gene: TRBV28

CDR3aa: ASSYLLASDRENYGYT
j_gene: TRBJ1-2
v_gene: TRBV28

CDR3aa: ASSPPTELNTEAF
j_gene: TRBJ1-1
v_gene: TRBV7-9

CDR3aa: ASSEDGRSTDTQY
j_gene: TRBJ2-3
v_gene: TRBV6-1

CDR3aa: ASVNRELYGYT
j_gene: TRBJ1-2
v_gene: TRBV6-1

CDR3aa: ASSLWGGGDNEQF
j_gene: TRBJ2-1
v_gene: TRBV28

CDR3aa: ASSPRGGYEQY
j_gene: TRBJ2-7
v_gene: TRBV28

CDR3aa: ASSEFRGFSYEQY
j_gene: TRBJ2-7
v_gene: TRBV6-1

CDR3aa: ASSYLSLGDTEAF
j_gene: TRBJ1-1
v_gene: TRBV6-5

CDR3aa: AISETGYEQY
j_gene: TRBJ2-7
v_gene: TRBV10-3

CDR3aa: ASSEGPKPSGANVLT
j_gene: TRBJ2-6
v_gene: TRBV10-1

CDR3aa: ASSFGVGYEQY
j_gene: TRBJ2-7
v_gene: TRBV5-1

CDR3aa: AISESGTGYGYT
j_gene: TRBJ1-2
v_gene: TRBV10-3

CDR3aa: ASSDRGDYGYT
j_gene: TRBJ1-2
v_gene: TRBV27

CDR3aa: ASSLGAEGYGYT
j_gene: TRBJ1-2
v_gene: TRBV7-9

CDR3aa: ASSWTVNTEAF
j_gene: TRBJ1-1
v_gene: TRBV5-1

CDR3aa: ASSLVPGTEQY
j_gene: TRBJ2-7
v_gene: TRBV7-2

CDR3aa: ASSPQGWGNEQF
j_gene: TRBJ2-1
v_gene: TRBV7-8

CDR3aa: ASSLGPTDTQY
j_gene: TRBJ2-3
v_gene: TRBV5-1

CDR3aa: ASSPRTGDASGELF
j_gene: TRBJ2-2
v_gene: TRBV7-9

CDR3aa: ASSLGGLATEAF
j_gene: TRBJ1-1
v_gene: TRBV7-1

CDR3aa: ASSVGDGHNEQF
j_gene: TRBJ2-1
v_gene: TRBV7-3

CDR3aa: ASIDSRANYGYT
j_gene: TRBJ1-2
v_gene: TRBV6-1

CDR3aa: ASSQNIATMGYT
j_gene: TRBJ1-2
v_gene: TRBV28

CDR3aa: ASSLGLQTNEKLF
j_gene: TRBJ1-4
v_gene: TRBV7-9

CDR3aa: AISPGGGKNIQY
j_gene: TRBJ2-4
v_gene: TRBV10-3

CDR3aa: ASSEYGDRVGTEAF
j_gene: TRBJ1-1
v_gene: TRBV6-1

CDR3aa: ASSLSANTEAF
j_gene: TRBJ1-1
v_gene: TRBV28

CDR3aa: ASSESVSRAQY
j_gene: TRBJ2-3
v_gene: TRBV10-2

CDR3aa: ASSLQGSGANVLT
j_gene: TRBJ2-6
v_gene: TRBV19

CDR3aa: ASSESGVGEQY
j_gene: TRBJ2-7
v_gene: TRBV10-2

CDR3aa: ASSSLRLAGTKATGELF
j_gene: TRBJ2-2
v_gene: TRBV28

CDR3aa: ASSIGTPRLGGNEQF
j_gene: TRBJ2-1
v_gene: TRBV19

CDR3aa: ASSYRVNTEAF
j_gene: TRBJ1-1
v_gene: TRBV6-6